This TCR beta chain was identified in a study of blood T cell repertoires in COVID-19. Study summary: Researchers got acute and convalescent COVID-19 samples from the United States, Italy and Spain.

The method was immunoSEQ multiplex PCR; TCRdb's version includes in-frame clones alone and lacks a portion of them. Of about 290,000 clones listed, around 86% are singletons. Trimming removed 8 bases from V and 9 bases from J; junction bases left unmatched: 13. In germline, CDR1 is MNHEY, CDR2 SVGAGI. This CDR3 contains 15 residues. The sequenced sample consisted of peripheral blood. The clonotype was recovered from a woman aged 25 to 39 with active or convalescent COVID-19. This chain uses TRBV6-5 with TRBJ2-1; 10 bases line up with TRBD2. CDR3 in DNA: TGTGCCAGCGGGATAGGGGGACTAGCGATTGGTGAGCAGTTCTTC. Its translation is CASGIGGLAIGEQFF.